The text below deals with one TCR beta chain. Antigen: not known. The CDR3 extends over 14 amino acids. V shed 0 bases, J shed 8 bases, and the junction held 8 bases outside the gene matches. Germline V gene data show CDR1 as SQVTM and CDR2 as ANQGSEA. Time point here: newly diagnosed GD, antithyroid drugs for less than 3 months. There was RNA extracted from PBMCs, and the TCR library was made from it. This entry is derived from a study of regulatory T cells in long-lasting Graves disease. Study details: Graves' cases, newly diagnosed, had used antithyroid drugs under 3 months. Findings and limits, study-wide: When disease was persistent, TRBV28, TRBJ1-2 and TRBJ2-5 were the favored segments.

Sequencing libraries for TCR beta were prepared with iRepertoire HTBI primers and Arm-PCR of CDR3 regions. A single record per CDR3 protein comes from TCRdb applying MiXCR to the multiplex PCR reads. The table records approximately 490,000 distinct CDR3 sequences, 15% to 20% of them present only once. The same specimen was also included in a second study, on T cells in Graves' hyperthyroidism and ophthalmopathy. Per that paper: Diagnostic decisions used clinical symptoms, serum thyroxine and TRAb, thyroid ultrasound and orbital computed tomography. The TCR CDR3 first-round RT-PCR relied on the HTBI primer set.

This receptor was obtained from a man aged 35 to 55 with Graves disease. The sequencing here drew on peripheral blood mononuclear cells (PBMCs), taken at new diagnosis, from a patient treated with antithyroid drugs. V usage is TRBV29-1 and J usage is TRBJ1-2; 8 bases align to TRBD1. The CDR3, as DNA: TGCAGCGTTGAAGATAGGACCAGGGGGCAAGGCTACACCTTC. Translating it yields CSVEDRTRGQGYTF.